This is a list of T cell receptor beta chains from one sample in a study of naive and memory T cell subsets. TCRdb recomputed calls from the 5' RACE reads with MiXCR, one row per CDR3 protein. The sample records around 30,000 distinct CDR3 sequences, approximately 15% being singletons. All receptors derive from a female donor in good health. Both conserved end residues are part of each CDR3. A D gene is named only where the DNA matches it firmly. Where a row states a size, it is once, few, many or the class of an expanded clone; other rows omit it.

v_call	j_call	d_call	clone_size	cdr3_aa	cdr3_nt
TRBV20-1	TRBJ1-5	NA	few	CSVTGGLNQPQHF	TGCAGTGTCACCGGGGGGCTCAATCAGCCCCAGCATTTT
TRBV7-3	TRBJ2-6	NA	few	CASTLGPSGANVLTF	TGTGCCAGCACCCTCGGGCCCTCTGGGGCCAACGTCCTGACTTTC
TRBV11-2	TRBJ2-5	NA	NA	CASSLGTGREETQYF	TGTGCCAGCAGCTTAGGTACAGGGAGGGAAGAGACCCAGTACTTC
TRBV7-9	TRBJ2-5	TRBD2	medium-sized	CASSSPLEVAGAPETQYF	TGTGCCAGCAGCTCCCCCCTGGAGGTAGCGGGGGCCCCCGAGACCCAGTACTTC
TRBV15	TRBJ1-6	NA	NA	CATSRDANNSPLHF	TGTGCCACCAGCAGAGATGCGAATAATTCACCCCTCCACTTT
TRBV27	TRBJ2-5	NA	NA	CASSLKNPQETQYF	TGTGCCAGCAGTTTGAAAAACCCACAAGAGACCCAGTACTTC
TRBV10-3	TRBJ2-5	TRBD2	few	CAIRERGEETQYF	TGTGCCATCAGGGAGCGGGGGGAGGAGACCCAGTACTTC
TRBV29-1	TRBJ1-2	TRBD1	few	CSVEGLGQGYYGYTF	TGCAGCGTTGAGGGGCTCGGACAGGGATACTATGGCTACACCTTC
TRBV7-2	TRBJ2-7	TRBD1	NA	CASGHRGFGEQYF	TGTGCCAGCGGCCACAGGGGATTCGGCGAGCAGTACTTC
TRBV20-1	TRBJ2-7	NA	NA	CSARGDLKDYYEQYF	TGCAGTGCTAGAGGGGACCTTAAGGACTACTACGAGCAGTACTTC
TRBV18	TRBJ1-5	NA	NA	CASSLQDSNQPQHF	TGTGCCAGCTCACTACAGGATAGCAATCAGCCCCAGCATTTT
TRBV7-2	TRBJ1-6	TRBD1	few	CASSLGQGAVSPLHF	TGTGCCAGCAGCCTAGGACAGGGGGCAGTTTCACCCCTCCACTTT
TRBV20-1	TRBJ2-3	TRBD2	many	CSAPRVEAGDTDTQYF	TGCAGTGCTCCCCGCGTGGAAGCGGGGGACACAGATACGCAGTATTTT
TRBV13	TRBJ2-5	TRBD1	NA	CASSPRTGGSQETQYF	TGTGCCAGCAGCCCCCGGACAGGGGGAAGTCAAGAGACCCAGTACTTC
TRBV7-9	TRBJ2-7	NA	NA	CASSLSLSEQYF	TGTGCCAGCAGCTTATCGCTCTCCGAGCAGTACTTC
TRBV4-2	TRBJ2-5	NA	once	CASSQGLEETQYF	TGTGCCAGCAGCCAGGGACTCGAAGAGACCCAGTACTTC
TRBV12-3/TRBV12-4	TRBJ1-1	TRBD1	few	CASSSVETGVTEAFF	TGTGCCAGCAGCTCAGTGGAGACAGGGGTGACTGAAGCTTTCTTT
TRBV20-1	TRBJ2-1	TRBD2	NA	CSARGLAGGSTYNEQFF	TGCAGTGCTAGAGGGCTAGCGGGGGGTTCAACCTACAATGAGCAGTTCTTC
TRBV6-5	TRBJ2-7	NA	few	CASSSRGASYEQYF	TGTGCCAGCAGTTCCCGGGGCGCCTCCTACGAGCAGTACTTC
TRBV19	TRBJ2-3	TRBD2	many	CASSMEGSGGTDTQYF	TGTGCCAGTAGTATGGAAGGTAGCGGGGGCACAGATACGCAGTATTTT
TRBV20-1	TRBJ2-5	TRBD1	many	CSTIGATGVETQYF	TGCAGTACCATTGGGGCTACAGGGGTTGAGACCCAGTACTTC
TRBV20-1	TRBJ2-1	TRBD2	many	CSASKTAGRGSEQFF	TGCAGTGCTAGTAAGACGGCTGGGCGGGGGAGTGAGCAGTTCTTC
TRBV5-4	TRBJ2-6	TRBD1	many	CASSARSGTGGSGANVLTF	TGTGCCAGCAGCGCACGTTCCGGGACAGGCGGGTCTGGGGCCAACGTCCTGACTTTC
TRBV10-3	TRBJ2-1	NA	few	CAISAPRGGESSYNEQFF	TGTGCCATCAGTGCCCCGAGAGGAGGGGAGAGCTCCTACAATGAGCAGTTCTTC
TRBV12-3/TRBV12-4	TRBJ1-5	NA	many	CASSEGSSGNQPQHF	TGTGCCAGCAGTGAAGGGTCTTCGGGCAATCAGCCCCAGCATTTT
TRBV27	TRBJ2-1	TRBD1	NA	CASSSGTGSNEQFF	TGTGCCAGCAGTTCCGGGACAGGGAGCAATGAGCAGTTCTTC
TRBV6-5	TRBJ1-1	NA	NA	CASSPTGTEAFF	TGTGCCAGCAGTCCTACAGGCACTGAAGCTTTCTTT
TRBV7-7	TRBJ2-5	NA	many	CASTPLTDGQETQYF	TGTGCCAGTACACCATTAACGGACGGCCAAGAGACCCAGTACTTC
TRBV24-1	TRBJ1-2	TRBD1	many	CATSDATGGRSSYTF	TGTGCCACCAGTGATGCGACAGGGGGCAGAAGTAGCTACACCTTC
TRBV20-1	TRBJ2-7	TRBD1	many	CSALELISGGYNSYEQYF	TGCAGTGCCCTGGAGTTGATATCAGGGGGCTACAACTCCTACGAGCAGTACTTC
TRBV7-6	TRBJ1-1	TRBD1	few	CASSAGQGYRNTEAFF	TGTGCCAGCAGCGCAGGACAGGGGTATCGGAACACTGAAGCTTTCTTT
TRBV6-1	TRBJ1-1	NA	NA	CASSEARGGGAEAFF	TGTGCCAGCAGTGAAGCGAGAGGGGGGGGAGCTGAAGCTTTCTTT
TRBV20-1	TRBJ1-5	TRBD1	many	CSARGDSDQPQHF	TGCAGTGCCAGAGGGGACAGCGATCAGCCCCAGCATTTT
TRBV18	TRBJ1-1	TRBD1	few	CASSPLEGQGAEAFF	TGTGCCAGCTCACCCCTCGAGGGGCAGGGGGCTGAAGCTTTCTTT
TRBV5-1	TRBJ2-7	TRBD1	NA	CASSLTGTASYEQYF	TGCGCCAGCAGCCTGACCGGGACAGCCTCCTACGAGCAGTACTTC
TRBV7-9	TRBJ2-7	NA	many	CASSLARDRWYF	TGTGCCAGCAGCTTAGCGCGGGACCGCTGGTACTTC
TRBV29-1	TRBJ2-1	TRBD1	NA	CSVDPRRTGSGEQFF	TGCAGCGTTGACCCCCGCCGGACAGGGAGTGGTGAGCAGTTCTTC
TRBV6-6	TRBJ2-1	TRBD2	NA	CASSSDLSGGFFNEQFF	TGTGCCAGCAGTTCCGACCTTTCGGGGGGGTTCTTCAATGAGCAGTTCTTC
TRBV12-3/TRBV12-4	TRBJ1-1	NA	NA	CASSPFRVVFGAFF	TGTGCCAGCAGCCCGTTCCGGGTCGTCTTTGGAGCTTTCTTT
TRBV29-1	TRBJ1-1	NA	few	CSVGTGTEAFF	TGCAGCGTTGGGACTGGCACTGAAGCTTTCTTT
TRBV11-2	TRBJ2-7	TRBD1	many	CASSYRGYEQYF	TGTGCCAGCAGCTACAGGGGTTACGAGCAGTACTTC
TRBV5-4	TRBJ1-1	TRBD1	medium-sized	CASRSTGWDTEAFF	TGTGCCAGCAGGTCGACAGGGTGGGACACTGAAGCTTTCTTT
TRBV24-1	TRBJ2-3	NA	many	CATSPPGPADTQYF	TGTGCCACCAGTCCCCCCGGACCGGCAGATACGCAGTATTTT
TRBV20-1	TRBJ2-1	TRBD1	many	CSASIKGAGYNEQFF	TGCAGTGCTAGTATAAAGGGGGCCGGGTACAATGAGCAGTTCTTC
TRBV6-6	TRBJ2-1	NA	NA	CASSYDSVREQFF	TGTGCCAGCAGTTATGACTCCGTCAGGGAGCAGTTCTTC
TRBV19	TRBJ2-1	NA	NA	CASIGGPRYNEQFF	TGTGCCAGTATAGGGGGTCCCCGCTACAATGAGCAGTTCTTC
TRBV25-1	TRBJ1-1	NA	medium-sized	CASSEYGQGGTEAFF	TGTGCCAGCAGTGAATACGGCCAGGGTGGAACTGAAGCTTTCTTT
TRBV20-1	TRBJ1-4	NA	many	CSAKTMGEKLFF	TGCAGTGCTAAAACGATGGGGGAAAAACTGTTTTTT
TRBV25-1	TRBJ2-5	NA	NA	CASGLGGRETQYF	TGTGCCAGCGGGTTGGGGGGCCGGGAGACCCAGTACTTC
TRBV6-5	TRBJ2-3	NA	NA	CASSYSRREDTQYF	TGTGCCAGCAGTTACTCGAGAAGGGAAGATACGCAGTATTTT
TRBV12-3/TRBV12-4	TRBJ1-1	NA	NA	CASSPIGPVGQRVEAFF	TGTGCCAGCAGTCCCATAGGCCCGGTCGGGCAAAGGGTTGAAGCTTTCTTT
TRBV20-1	TRBJ2-7	NA	many	CSAGIAPQPYEQYF	TGCAGTGCGGGGATCGCCCCGCAACCCTACGAGCAGTACTTC
TRBV20-1	TRBJ1-2	NA	many	CSARRQDNYGYTF	TGCAGTGCTAGACGACAGGATAACTATGGCTACACCTTC
TRBV18	TRBJ1-4	NA	many	CASSRQTGATNEKLFF	TGTGCCAGCTCGCGCCAGACGGGGGCAACTAATGAAAAACTGTTTTTT
TRBV20-1	TRBJ2-7	TRBD2	few	CSAHPPGGAYEQYF	TGCAGTGCCCACCCCCCCGGGGGGGCCTACGAGCAGTACTTC